A single T cell receptor beta chain is shown here with its context. The sample belongs to a study of blood T cell repertoires in COVID-19. Under the authors' procedure: Amplification with reference gene primers provided the estimates of nucleated cell counts. The table came from immunoSEQ multiplex PCR; TCRdb's copy has only in-frame clones and leaves some out. The D gene and trimming were derived from the DNA, and the V and J assignments and clone size from that table. The sample has more than 85,000 clones, 85% seen once. From germline, CDR1 is SGHNT and CDR2 YENEEA. This CDR3 is 16 amino acids long. Trimming removed 4 bases from V and 3 bases from J, with 16 bases in between.

The specimen was peripheral blood. This chain links TRBV11-3 with TRBJ2-4; TRBD2 is a possible D gene (5 bases). This clonotype was sampled from a man aged 45-65 years with acute or convalescent COVID-19. CDR3: CASSSDGGRGKNIQYF. In nucleotides, the CDR3 is TGTGCCAGCAGCTCTGACGGTGGGAGAGGCAAAAACATTCAGTACTTC.